Listed below are T cell receptor beta chains from one sample, sequenced in a study of T cell responses to AZD1222 COVID-19 vaccine. TCRdb's copy holds only in-frame clones and misses some; the assay was immunoSEQ multiplex PCR. The sample consists of 75,000 to 100,000 clones, around 90% of them appearing once. Here the sequenced sample was peripheral blood, taken on day 0 of MenACWY control vaccination. These receptor sequences come from an adult in good health. The CDR3 runs from the conserved cysteine through the conserved F or W. The order of the fields is clone size, V gene, D gene, J gene, CDR3 protein, CDR3 DNA. The D gene is left open where the match is weak. Not all rows give a size; the values are once, few, many and, for expanded clones, a class.

>-|TRBV6-2/TRBV6-3|-|TRBJ2-1
CASSRLLVSYNEQFF
TGTGCCAGCAGTCGCCTCCTAGTTTCCTACAATGAGCAGTTCTTC
>-|TRBV20-1|TRBD2|TRBJ2-5
CSASKRGVLKETQYF
TGCAGTGCTAGTAAGCGGGGGGTCTTGAAAGAGACCCAGTACTTC
>-|TRBV28|-|TRBJ1-6
CASRDSLSYNSPLHF
TGTGCCAGCAGGGACAGTCTCTCCTATAATTCACCCCTCCACTTT
>-|TRBV4-1|TRBD2|TRBJ2-7
CASSQDWSGTSGGTFSYEQYF
TGCGCCAGCAGCCAAGATTGGAGTGGGACTAGCGGGGGCACGTTCTCCTACGAGCAGTACTTC
>-|TRBV6-5|TRBD1|TRBJ1-5
CATRGGNQPQHF
TGTGCCACCAGGGGGGGGAATCAGCCCCAGCATTTT
>-|TRBV4-1|-|TRBJ1-1
CASSQEGTLNTEAFF
TGCGCCAGCAGCCAAGAGGGCACCTTGAACACTGAAGCTTTCTTT
>few|TRBV9|-|TRBJ1-1
CASSANIPGANTEAFF
TGTGCCAGCAGCGCGAATATTCCGGGGGCAAACACTGAAGCTTTCTTT
>-|TRBV6-1|-|TRBJ1-5
CASSDRAWGNQPQHF
TGTGCCAGCAGTGATCGGGCTTGGGGCAATCAGCCCCAGCATTTT
>-|TRBV28|-|TRBJ2-3
CASSFSLSYAGATDTQYF
TGTGCCAGCAGCTTCTCCCTCTCTTACGCGGGCGCCACAGATACGCAGTATTTT
>-|TRBV30|-|TRBJ1-2
CASYPGPMGGYTF
TGTGCCTCCTATCCCGGGCCGATGGGAGGCTACACCTTC
>few|TRBV9|TRBD1|TRBJ1-4
CASSARDSPNEKLFF
TGTGCCAGCAGCGCCCGGGACAGCCCCAATGAAAAACTGTTTTTT
>-|TRBV15|-|TRBJ1-1
CATSRDRRRPNTEAFF
TGTGCCACCAGCAGAGATCGTCGCAGGCCAAACACTGAAGCTTTCTTT
>-|TRBV19|-|TRBJ2-2
CAIHDNRGTGELFF
TGTGCCATCCACGACAACCGGGGCACCGGGGAGCTGTTTTTT